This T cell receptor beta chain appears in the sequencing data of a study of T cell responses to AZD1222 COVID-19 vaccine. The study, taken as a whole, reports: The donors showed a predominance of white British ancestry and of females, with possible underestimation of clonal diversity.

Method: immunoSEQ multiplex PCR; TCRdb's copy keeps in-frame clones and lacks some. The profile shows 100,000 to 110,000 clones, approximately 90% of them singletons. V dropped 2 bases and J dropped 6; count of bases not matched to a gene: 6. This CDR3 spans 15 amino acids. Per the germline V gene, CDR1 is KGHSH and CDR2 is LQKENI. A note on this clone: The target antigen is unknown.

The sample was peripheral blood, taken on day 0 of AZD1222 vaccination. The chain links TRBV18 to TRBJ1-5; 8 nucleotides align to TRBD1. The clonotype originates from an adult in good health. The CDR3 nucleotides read TGTGCCAGCTCACCAGGACAGGGAGGGACTCAGCCCCAGCATTTT. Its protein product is CASSPGQGGTQPQHF.